This T cell receptor (beta chain) was identified during a study of OX40 agonist ivuxolimab in advanced cancers. Whole-study results and caveats: Expanded clones were, on average, more numerous in CD8+ T cells than in CD4+. The study found among the lowest clonal expansion in partial responders at 0.1-3.0 mg/kg. It was also the case that some nonresponders had low normalized T-cell clonal expansion.

Sequencing was performed with immunoSEQ multiplex PCR; in TCRdb, only in-frame clones are kept and a portion is missing. The data show about 83,000 clones, approximately 83% seen once. The CDR3 runs to 18 residues. Looked up from germline, CDR1 is MGHRA and CDR2 is YSYEKL. Trimming removed 4 bases from V and 0 bases from J; junction bases left unmatched: 5. For this clone: Its antigen is not known.

The receptor comes from an adult with an advanced solid tumor such as melanoma, head and neck, liver or kidney cancer. The chain is built from TRBV4-1 and TRBJ2-6; 11 bases are shared with TRBD1. The sequencing here drew on CD4+ or CD8+ T cells sorted from blood, taken in a trial of the OX40 agonist ivuxolimab. The CDR3 is CASSPGQGAFSGANVLTF. CDR3 sequence (DNA): TGCGCCAGCAGCCCCGGACAGGGGGCTTTCTCTGGGGCCAACGTCCTGACTTTC.